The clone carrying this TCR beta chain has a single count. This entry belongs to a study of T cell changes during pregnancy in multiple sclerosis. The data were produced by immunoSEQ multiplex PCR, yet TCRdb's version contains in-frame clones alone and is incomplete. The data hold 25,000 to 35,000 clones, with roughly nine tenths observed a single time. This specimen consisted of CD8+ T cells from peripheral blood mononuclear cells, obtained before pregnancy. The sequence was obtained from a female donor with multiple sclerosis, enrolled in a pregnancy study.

CDR3 region: CATSPLSGIVYNEQFF. CDR3 sequence (DNA): TGTGCCACCAGCCCTCTGAGCGGGATAGTCTACAATGAGCAGTTCTTC. The chain joins TRBV27 to TRBJ2-1; 7 positions match TRBD2. CDR3 length equals 16 residues. The germline CDR1 and CDR2 sequences are MNHEY and SMNVEV (reference sequence). V was clipped by 10 bases and J by 3 bases; unmatched bases: 15.